This T cell receptor (beta chain) is from a study of identical twins. Template switching added a universal primer binding site, and final cDNA carried unique molecular identifiers. From the 5' RACE reads, TCRdb called clonotypes with MiXCR, one entry per CDR3 protein. The table lists 400,000 to 600,000 distinct CDR3 sequences, approximately 20% of them singletons. Study outcomes and limitations: Recombination models fit unrelated individuals' TCR alpha sharing but underestimated twins'. Conclusions rested on cross-sectional statistics rather than following the same donors.

With V trimmed by 2 bases and J by 0 bases, 5 bases remained unmatched. Germline lookup yields CDR1 LNHNV and CDR2 YYDKDF (reference sequence). The CDR3 extends over 17 amino acids. Healthy Caucasians were all of the donors. This clonotype was seen only a few times. What it recognizes is unknown. The same sample was also studied in work on yellow fever vaccine responses in identical twins.

This chain links TRBV15 with TRBJ2-4; 9 bases align to TRBD1. The clonotype originates from a woman aged 18-30 years in good health. What was sequenced was CD4+ T cells sorted from blood. The CDR3 is CATSRPGTGLAKNIQYF. Written as DNA, the CDR3 is TGTGCCACCAGCAGACCAGGGACAGGGCTAGCCAAAAACATTCAGTACTTC.